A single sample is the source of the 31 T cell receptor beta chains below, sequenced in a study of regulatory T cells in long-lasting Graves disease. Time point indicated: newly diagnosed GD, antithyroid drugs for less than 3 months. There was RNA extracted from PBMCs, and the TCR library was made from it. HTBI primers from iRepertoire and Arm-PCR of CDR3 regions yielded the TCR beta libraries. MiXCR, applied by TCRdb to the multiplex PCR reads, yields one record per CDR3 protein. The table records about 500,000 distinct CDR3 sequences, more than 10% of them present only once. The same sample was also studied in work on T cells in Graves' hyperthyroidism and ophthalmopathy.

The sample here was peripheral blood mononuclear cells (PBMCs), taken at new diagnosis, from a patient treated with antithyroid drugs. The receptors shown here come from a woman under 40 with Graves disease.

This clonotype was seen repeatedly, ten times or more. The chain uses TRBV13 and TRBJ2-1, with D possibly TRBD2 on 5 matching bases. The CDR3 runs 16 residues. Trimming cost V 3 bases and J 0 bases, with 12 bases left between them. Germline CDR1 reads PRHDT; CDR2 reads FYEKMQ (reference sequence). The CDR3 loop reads CASSLPLTSSYNEQFF. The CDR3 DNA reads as TGTGCCAGCAGCTTGCCCCTAACTAGCTCCTACAATGAGCAGTTCTTC.

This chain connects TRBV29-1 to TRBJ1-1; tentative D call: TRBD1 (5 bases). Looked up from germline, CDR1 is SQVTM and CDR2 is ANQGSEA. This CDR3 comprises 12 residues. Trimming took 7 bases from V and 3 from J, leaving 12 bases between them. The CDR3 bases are TGCAGCGGCAGAGAGGGGTACACTGAAGCTTTCTTT. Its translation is CSGREGYTEAFF.

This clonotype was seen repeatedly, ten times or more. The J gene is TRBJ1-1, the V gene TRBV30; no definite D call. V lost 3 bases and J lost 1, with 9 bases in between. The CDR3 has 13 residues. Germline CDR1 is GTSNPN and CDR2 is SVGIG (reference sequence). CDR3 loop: CAWRFASNTEAFF. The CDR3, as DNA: TGTGCCTGGAGATTTGCATCGAACACTGAAGCTTTCTTT.

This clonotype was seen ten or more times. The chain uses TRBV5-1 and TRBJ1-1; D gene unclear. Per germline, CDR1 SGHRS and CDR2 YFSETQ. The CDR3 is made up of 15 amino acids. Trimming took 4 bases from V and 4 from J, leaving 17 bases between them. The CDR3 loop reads CASSPTSHPSTEAFF. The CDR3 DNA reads TGCGCCAGCAGCCCGACATCCCATCCGAGCACTGAAGCTTTCTTT.

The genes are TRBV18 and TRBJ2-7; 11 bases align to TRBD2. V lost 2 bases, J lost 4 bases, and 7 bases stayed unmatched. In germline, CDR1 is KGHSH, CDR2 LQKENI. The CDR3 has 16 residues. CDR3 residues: CASSPSLAGGPYEQYF. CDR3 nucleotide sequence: TGTGCCAGCTCACCATCCCTAGCGGGAGGCCCATACGAGCAGTACTTC.

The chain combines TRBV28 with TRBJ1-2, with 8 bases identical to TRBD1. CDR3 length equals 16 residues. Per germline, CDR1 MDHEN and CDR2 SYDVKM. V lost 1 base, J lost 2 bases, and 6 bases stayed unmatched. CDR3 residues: CASSLSPTGGNYGYTF. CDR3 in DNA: TGTGCCAGCAGTTTATCTCCCACAGGGGGAAACTATGGCTACACCTTC.

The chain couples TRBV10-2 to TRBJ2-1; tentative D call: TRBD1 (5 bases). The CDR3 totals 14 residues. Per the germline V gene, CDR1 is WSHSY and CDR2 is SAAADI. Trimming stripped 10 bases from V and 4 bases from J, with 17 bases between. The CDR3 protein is CATAYGARYNEQFF. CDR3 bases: TGCGCCACCGCCTATGGGGCGAGGTACAATGAGCAGTTCTTC.

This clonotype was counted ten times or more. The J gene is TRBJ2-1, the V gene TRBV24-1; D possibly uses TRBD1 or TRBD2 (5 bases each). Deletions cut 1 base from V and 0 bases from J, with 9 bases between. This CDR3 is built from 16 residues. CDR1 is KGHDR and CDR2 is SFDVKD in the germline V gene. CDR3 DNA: TGTGCCACCAGTGATTTCCCAGGGAGCTCCTACAATGAGCAGTTCTTC. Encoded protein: CATSDFPGSSYNEQFF.

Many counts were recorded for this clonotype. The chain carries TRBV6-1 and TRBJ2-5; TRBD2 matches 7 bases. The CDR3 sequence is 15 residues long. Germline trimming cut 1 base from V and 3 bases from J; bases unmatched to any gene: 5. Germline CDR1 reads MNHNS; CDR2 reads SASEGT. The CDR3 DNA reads TGTGCCAGCAGTGAAGTGTCTAGCGGAAAAGAGACCCAGTACTTC. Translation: CASSEVSSGKETQYF.

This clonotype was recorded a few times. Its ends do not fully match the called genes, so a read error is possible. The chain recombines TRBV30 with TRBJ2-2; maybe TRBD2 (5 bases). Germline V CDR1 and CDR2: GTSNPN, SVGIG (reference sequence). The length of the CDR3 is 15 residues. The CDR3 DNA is TGTGCCTGGAGTCCCCTTGGACTCAACACCGGGGAGCCGTTTTTT. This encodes CAWSPLGLNTGEPFF.

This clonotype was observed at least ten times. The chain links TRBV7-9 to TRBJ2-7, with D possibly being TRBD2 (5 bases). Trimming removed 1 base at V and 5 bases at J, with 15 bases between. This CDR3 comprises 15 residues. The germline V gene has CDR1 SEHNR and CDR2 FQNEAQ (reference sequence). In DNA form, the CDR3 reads TGTGCCAGCAGCTTAGAGACGGCGGAGAGGGACGAGCAGTACTTC. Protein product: CASSLETAERDEQYF.

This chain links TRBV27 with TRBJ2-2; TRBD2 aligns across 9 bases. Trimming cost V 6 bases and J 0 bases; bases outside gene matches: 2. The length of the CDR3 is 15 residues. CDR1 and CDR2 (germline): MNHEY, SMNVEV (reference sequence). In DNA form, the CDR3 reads TGTGCCAGCAGGAGACTAGCGGCGAACACCGGGGAGCTGTTTTTT. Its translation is CASRRLAANTGELFF.

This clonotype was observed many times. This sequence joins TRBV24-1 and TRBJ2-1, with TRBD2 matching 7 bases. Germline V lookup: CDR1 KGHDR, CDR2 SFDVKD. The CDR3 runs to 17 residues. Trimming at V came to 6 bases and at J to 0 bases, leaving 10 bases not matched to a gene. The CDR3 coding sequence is TGTGCCACCAGTCTTACTAGCGCTGGATACTCCTACAATGAGCAGTTCTTC. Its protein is CATSLTSAGYSYNEQFF.

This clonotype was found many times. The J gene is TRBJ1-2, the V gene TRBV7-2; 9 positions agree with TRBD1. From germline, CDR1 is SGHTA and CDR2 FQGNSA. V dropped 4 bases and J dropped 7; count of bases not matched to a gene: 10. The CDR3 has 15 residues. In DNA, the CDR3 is TGTGCCAGCAGCTCCGGAGGGACAGGGTTTTTTGGCTACACCTTC. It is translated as CASSSGGTGFFGYTF.

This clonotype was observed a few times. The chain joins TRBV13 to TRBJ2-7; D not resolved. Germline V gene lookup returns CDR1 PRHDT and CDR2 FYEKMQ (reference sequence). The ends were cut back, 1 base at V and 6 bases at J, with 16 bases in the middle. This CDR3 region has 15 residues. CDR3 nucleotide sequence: TGTGCCAGCAGCTTAGAGGCCAGAAGAGGCTCCGAGCAGTACTTC. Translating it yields CASSLEARRGSEQYF.

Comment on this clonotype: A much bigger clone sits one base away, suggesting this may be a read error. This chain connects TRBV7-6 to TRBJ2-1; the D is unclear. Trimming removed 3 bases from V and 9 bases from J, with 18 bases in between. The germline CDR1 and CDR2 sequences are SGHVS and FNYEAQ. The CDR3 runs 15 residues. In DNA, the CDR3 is TGTGCCAGCAGCTTCGTCTCTGGGTCTAGGTGTGAGCAGTTCTTC. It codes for CASSFVSGSRCEQFF.

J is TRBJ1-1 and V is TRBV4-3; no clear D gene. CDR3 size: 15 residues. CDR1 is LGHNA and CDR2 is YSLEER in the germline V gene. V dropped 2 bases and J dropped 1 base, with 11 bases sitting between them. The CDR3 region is CASSQSRWGNTEAFF. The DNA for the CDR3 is TGCGCCAGCAGCCAATCACGGTGGGGGAACACTGAAGCTTTCTTT.

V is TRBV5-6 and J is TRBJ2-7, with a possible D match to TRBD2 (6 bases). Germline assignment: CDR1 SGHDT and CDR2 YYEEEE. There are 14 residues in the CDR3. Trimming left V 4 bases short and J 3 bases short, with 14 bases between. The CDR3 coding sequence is TGTGCCAGCAGCCAAACCGGGACTGTCTACGAGCAGTACTTC. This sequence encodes CASSQTGTVYEQYF.

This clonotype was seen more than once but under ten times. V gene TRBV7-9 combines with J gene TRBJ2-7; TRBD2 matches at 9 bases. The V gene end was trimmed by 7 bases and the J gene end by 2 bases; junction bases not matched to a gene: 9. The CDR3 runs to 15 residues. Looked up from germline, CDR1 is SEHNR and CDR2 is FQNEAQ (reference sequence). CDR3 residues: CASTSGTSMTYEQYF. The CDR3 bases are TGTGCCAGCACCTCCGGGACTAGCATGACCTACGAGCAGTACTTC.

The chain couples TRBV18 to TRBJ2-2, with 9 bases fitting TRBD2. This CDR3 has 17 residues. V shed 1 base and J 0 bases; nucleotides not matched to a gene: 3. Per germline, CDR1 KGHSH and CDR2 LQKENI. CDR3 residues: CASSPRGTSTNTGELFF. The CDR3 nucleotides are TGTGCCAGCTCACCACGGGGGACTAGCACGAACACCGGGGAGCTGTTTTTT.

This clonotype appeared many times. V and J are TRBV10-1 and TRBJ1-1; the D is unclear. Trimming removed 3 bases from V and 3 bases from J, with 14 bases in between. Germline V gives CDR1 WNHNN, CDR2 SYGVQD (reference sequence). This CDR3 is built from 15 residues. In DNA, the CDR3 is TGCGCCAGCAGTGACTCTACGGATCGGGACACTGAAGCTTTCTTT. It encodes CASSDSTDRDTEAFF.

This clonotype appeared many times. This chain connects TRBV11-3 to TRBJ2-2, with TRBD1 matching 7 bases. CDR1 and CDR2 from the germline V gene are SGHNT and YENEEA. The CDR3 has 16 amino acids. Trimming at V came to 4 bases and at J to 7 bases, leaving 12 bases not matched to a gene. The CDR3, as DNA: TGTGCCAGCAGCTGGGGGACAGATCGAGGTGGCGGGGAGCTGTTTTTT. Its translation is CASSWGTDRGGGELFF. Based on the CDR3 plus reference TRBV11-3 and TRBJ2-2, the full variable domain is EAGVVQSPRYKIIEKKQPVAFWCNPISGHNTLYWYLQNLGQGPELLIRYENEEAVDDSQLPKDRFSAERLKGVDSTLKIQPAELGDSAVYLCASSWGTDRGGGELFFGEGSRLTVL.

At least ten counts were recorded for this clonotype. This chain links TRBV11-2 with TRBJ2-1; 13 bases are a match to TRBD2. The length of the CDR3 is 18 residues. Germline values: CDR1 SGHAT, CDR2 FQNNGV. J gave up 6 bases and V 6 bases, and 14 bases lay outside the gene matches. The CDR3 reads CASRLGLAGAQVGNEQFF. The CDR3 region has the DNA TGTGCCAGCAGACTAGGACTAGCGGGGGCCCAGGTGGGCAATGAGCAGTTCTTC.

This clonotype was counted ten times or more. CDR3 protein: CASSPPGQGNEQFF. In nucleotides, the CDR3 is TGTGCCAGCTCACCCCCGGGACAGGGCAATGAGCAGTTCTTC. The chain has TRBV18 and TRBJ2-1, with 9 bases fitting TRBD1. The ends lost 3 bases at V and 6 bases at J; junction bases unmatched: 3. Germline V lookup: CDR1 KGHSH, CDR2 LQKENI. The CDR3 totals 14 residues.

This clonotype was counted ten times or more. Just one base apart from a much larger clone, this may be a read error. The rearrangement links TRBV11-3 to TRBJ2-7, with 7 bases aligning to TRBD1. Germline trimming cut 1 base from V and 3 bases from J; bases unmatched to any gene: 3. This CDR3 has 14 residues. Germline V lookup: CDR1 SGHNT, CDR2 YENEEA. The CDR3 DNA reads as TGTGCCAGCAGCTTAGGACAGGGCTACTACGAGCAGTACTTC. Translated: CASSLGQGYYEQYF. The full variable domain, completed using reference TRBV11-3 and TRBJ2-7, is EAGVVQSPRYKIIEKKQPVAFWCNPISGHNTLYWYLQNLGQGPELLIRYENEEAVDDSQLPKDRFSAERLKGVDSTLKIQPAELGDSAVYLCASSLGQGYYEQYFGPGTRLTVT.

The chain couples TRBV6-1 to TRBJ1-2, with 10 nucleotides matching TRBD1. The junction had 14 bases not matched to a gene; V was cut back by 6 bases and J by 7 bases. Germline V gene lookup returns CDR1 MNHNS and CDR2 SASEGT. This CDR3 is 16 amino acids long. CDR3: CASRPVAGTGAGGYTF. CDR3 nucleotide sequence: TGTGCCAGCAGACCAGTTGCCGGGACAGGGGCCGGTGGCTACACCTTC.

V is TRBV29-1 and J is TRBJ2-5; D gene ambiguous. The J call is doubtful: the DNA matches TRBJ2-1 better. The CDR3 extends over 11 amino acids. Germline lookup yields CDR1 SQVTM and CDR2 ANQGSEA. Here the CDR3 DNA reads TGCAGCGTTGAAGCATCTGGTGAGCAGTTCTTC. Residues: CSVEASGEQFF.

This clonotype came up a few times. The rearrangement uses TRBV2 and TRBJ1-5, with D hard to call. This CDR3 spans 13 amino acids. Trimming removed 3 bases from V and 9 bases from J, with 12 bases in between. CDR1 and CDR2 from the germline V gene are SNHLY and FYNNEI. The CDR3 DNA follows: TGTGCCAGCAGTGAGTTGACCGGTGGGCCCCAGCATTTT. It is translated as CASSELTGGPQHF. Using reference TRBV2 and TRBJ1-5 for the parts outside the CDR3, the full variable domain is EPEVTQTPSHQVTQMGQEVILRCVPISNHLYFYWYRQILGQKVEFLVSFYNNEISEKSEIFDDQFSVERPDGSNFTLKIRSTKLEDSAMYFCASSELTGGPQHFGDGTRLSIL.

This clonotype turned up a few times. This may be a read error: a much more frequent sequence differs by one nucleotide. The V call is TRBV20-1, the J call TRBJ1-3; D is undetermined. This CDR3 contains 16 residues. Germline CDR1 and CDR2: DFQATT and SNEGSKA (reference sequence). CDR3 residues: CSARDRRGNAGDTIYF. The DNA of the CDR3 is TGCAGTGCTAGAGATCGACGGGGAAACGCTGGAGACACCATATATTTT.

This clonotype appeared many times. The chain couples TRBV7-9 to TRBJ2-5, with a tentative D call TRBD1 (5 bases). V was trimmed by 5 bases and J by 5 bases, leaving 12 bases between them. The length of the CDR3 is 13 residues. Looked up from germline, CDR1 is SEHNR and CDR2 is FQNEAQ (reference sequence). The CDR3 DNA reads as TGTGCCAGCAGCGCCCAGGGTTGGGAGACCCAGTACTTC. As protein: CASSAQGWETQYF.

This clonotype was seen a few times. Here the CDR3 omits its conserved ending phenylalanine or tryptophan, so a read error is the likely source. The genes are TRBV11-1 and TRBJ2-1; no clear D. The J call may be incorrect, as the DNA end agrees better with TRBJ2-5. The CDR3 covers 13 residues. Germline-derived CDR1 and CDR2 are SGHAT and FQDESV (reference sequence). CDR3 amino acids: CASSSFYTETQYL. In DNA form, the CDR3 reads TGTGCCAGCAGCTCCTTTTATACAGAGACCCAGTACCTC.